This TCR beta chain derives from a study of sequential checkpoint blockade in melanoma. Overall study context: Patients were randomized 1:1 to nivolumab-then-ipilimumab or ipilimumab-then-nivolumab first-line. Maintenance nivolumab came after either treatment sequence.

Produced via immunoSEQ multiplex PCR; TCRdb's table is partial and in-frame only. The data contain around 5,000 clones, around 73% of them singletons. Regarding treatment: randomized to nivolumab then ipilimumab (arm A) or the reverse (arm B). From thawed PBMCs, live CD3+CD8+ cells negative for CD19 and CD56 were sorted. The V end lost 0 bases, the J end lost 5 bases, and 9 bases lay between the germline ends. The germline CDR1 and CDR2 sequences are SGDLS and YYNGEE. The CDR3 sequence is 14 residues long. This specimen was CD8+ T cells sorted from blood (inferred from file names), taken from a patient given nivolumab and ipilimumab in sequence. The chain joins TRBV9 to TRBJ2-1; a possible D gene is TRBD1 (5 bases). This TCR was recovered from a human donor with melanoma. CDR3 residues: CASSVAQGNNEQFF. CDR3 DNA sequence: TGTGCCAGCAGCGTAGCTCAGGGAAACAATGAGCAGTTCTTC.